This TCR beta chain was recovered during a study of T cells in Graves' hyperthyroidism and ophthalmopathy. Patients affected by ophthalmopathy presented a Clinical Activity Score of at least 3, a NOSPECS grade of at least 4, and disease duration below 3 months. Orbital computed tomography, thyroid ultrasound, serum thyroxine and TRAb, and clinical symptoms together informed the diagnoses. Trimming removed 0 bases from V and 0 bases from J, with 6 bases in between. The CDR3 spans 14 residues. Germline lookup yields CDR1 SGDLS and CDR2 YYNGEE. There were TCR beta CDR3 regions amplified from RNA transcripts. The HTBI primer set drove a first-round RT-PCR of the TCR CDR3. In TCRdb, the multiplex PCR reads were re-called with MiXCR into one record per CDR3 protein. This sample yields fewer than 250,000 distinct CDR3 sequences, of which 16% are seen a single time; around 28% belongs to the top ten.

V is TRBV9 and J is TRBJ1-1; no firm D call. The sequence came from a woman younger than 30 with Graves' ophthalmopathy. The sample was blood. The DNA of the CDR3 is TGTGCCAGCAGCGTAGGATCTGTGAACACTGAAGCTTTCTTT. This gives the protein CASSVGSVNTEAFF.